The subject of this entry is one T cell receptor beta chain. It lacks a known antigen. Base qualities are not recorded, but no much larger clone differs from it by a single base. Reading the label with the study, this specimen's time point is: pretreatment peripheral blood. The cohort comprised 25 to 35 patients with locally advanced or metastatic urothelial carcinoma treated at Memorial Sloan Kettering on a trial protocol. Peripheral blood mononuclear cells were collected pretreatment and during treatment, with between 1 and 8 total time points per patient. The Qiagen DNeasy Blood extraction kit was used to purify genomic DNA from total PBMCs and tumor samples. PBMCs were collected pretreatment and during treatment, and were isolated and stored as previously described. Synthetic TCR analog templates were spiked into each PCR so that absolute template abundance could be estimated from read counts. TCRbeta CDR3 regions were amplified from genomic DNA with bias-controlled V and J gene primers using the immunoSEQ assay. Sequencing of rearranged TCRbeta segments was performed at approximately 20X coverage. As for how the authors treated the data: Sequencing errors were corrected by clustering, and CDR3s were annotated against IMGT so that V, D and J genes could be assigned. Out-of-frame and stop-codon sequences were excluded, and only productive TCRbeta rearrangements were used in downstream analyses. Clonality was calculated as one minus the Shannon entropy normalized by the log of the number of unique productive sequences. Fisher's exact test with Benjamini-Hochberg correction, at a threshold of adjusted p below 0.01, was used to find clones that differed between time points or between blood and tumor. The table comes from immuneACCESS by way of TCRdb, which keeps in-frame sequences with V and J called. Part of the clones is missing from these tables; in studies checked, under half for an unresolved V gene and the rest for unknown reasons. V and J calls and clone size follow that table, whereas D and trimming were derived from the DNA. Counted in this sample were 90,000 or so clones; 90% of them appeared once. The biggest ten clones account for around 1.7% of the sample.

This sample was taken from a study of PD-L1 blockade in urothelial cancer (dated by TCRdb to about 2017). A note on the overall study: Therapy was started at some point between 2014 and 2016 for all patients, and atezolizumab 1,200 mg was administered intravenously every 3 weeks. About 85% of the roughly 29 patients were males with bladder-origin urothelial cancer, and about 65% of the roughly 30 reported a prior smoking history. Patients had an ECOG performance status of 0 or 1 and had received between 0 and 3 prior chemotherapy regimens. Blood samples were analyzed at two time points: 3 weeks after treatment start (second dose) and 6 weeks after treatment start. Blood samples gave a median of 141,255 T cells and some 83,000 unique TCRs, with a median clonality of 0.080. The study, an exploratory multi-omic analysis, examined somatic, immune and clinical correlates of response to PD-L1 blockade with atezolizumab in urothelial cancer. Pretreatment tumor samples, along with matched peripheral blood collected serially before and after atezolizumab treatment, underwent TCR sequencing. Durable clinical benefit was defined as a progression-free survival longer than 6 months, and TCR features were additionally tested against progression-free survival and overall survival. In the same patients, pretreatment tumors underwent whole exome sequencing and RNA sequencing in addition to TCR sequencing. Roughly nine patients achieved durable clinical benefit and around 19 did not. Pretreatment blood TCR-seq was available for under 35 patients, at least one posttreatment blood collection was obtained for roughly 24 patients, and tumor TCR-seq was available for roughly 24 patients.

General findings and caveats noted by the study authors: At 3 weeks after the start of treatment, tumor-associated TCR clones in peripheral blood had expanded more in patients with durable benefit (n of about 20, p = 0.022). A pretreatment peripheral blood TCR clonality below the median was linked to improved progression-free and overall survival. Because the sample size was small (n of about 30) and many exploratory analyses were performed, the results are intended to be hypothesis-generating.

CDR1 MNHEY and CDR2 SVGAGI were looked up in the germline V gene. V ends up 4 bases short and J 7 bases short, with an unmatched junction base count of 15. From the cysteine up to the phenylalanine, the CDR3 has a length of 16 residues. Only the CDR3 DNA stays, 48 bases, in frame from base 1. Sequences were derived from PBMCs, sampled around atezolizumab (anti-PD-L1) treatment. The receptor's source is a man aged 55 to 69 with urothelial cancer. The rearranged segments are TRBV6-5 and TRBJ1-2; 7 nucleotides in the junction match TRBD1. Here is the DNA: TGTGCCAGCAGTTTTACCGGGACAGACTTGATGAGTGGCTACACCTTC. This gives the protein CASSFTGTDLMSGYTF.